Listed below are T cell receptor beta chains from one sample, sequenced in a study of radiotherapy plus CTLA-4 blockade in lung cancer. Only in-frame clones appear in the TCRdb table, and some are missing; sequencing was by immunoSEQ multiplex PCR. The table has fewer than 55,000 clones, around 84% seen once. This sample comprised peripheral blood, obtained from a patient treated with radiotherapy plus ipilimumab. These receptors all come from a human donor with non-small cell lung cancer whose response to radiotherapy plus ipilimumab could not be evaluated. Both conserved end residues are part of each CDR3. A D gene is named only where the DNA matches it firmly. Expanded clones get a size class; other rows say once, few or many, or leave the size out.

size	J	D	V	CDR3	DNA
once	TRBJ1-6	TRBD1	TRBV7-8	CASRPGQGFSPLHF	TGTGCCAGCAGACCCGGACAGGGATTTTCACCCCTCCACTTT
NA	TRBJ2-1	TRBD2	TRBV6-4	CASSVSPSGYNEQFF	TGTGCCAGCAGTGTATCGCCTAGCGGCTACAATGAGCAGTTCTTC
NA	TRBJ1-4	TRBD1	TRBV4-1	CASSQVGTEYEKLFF	TGCGCCAGCAGCCAAGTAGGGACAGAATATGAAAAACTGTTTTTT
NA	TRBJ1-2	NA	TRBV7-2	CASSLNVGYTF	TGTGCCAGCAGCTTAAATGTAGGCTACACCTTC
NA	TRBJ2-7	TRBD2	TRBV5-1	CASSLALAGYEQYF	TGCGCCAGCAGCTTGGCACTAGCGGGGTACGAGCAGTACTTC
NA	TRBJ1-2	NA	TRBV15	CATSSGGDYGYTF	TGTGCCACCAGCTCTGGAGGGGACTATGGCTACACCTTC
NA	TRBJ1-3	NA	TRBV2	CASIKGGQSLSGNTIYF	TGTGCCAGCATCAAAGGGGGACAAAGCCTATCTGGAAACACCATATATTTT
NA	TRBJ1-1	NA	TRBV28	CASSSPMGGEAFF	TGTGCCAGCAGTTCGCCGATGGGGGGTGAAGCTTTCTTT
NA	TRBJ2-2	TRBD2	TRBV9	CASSALAGVTGELFF	TGTGCCAGCAGCGCCCTAGCGGGAGTTACCGGGGAGCTGTTTTTT
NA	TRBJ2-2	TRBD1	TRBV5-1	CASSRDRGIGELFF	TGCGCCAGCAGCAGGGACAGGGGAATCGGGGAGCTGTTTTTT
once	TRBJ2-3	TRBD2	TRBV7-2	CASSLEAGGPPDTQYF	TGTGCCAGCAGCCTTGAAGCGGGAGGGCCCCCAGATACGCAGTATTTT
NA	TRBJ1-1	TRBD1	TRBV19	CATGQGYTEAFF	TGTGCCACAGGACAGGGCTATACTGAAGCTTTCTTT
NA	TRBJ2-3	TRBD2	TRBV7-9	CASTWEGGTAQYF	TGTGCCAGCACCTGGGAGGGAGGTACAGCGCAGTATTTT
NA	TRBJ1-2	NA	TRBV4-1	CASSQTGGDFYGYTF	TGCGCCAGCAGCCAAACAGGTGGCGATTTCTATGGCTACACCTTC
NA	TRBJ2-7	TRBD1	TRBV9	CASSEGASYEQYF	TGTGCCAGCAGCGAGGGGGCCTCCTACGAGCAGTACTTC
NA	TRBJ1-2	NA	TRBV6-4	CASSPQNGDYGYTF	TGTGCCAGCAGTCCCCAAAACGGGGACTATGGCTACACCTTC
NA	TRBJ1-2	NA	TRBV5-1	CASSFDSNYGYTF	TGCGCCAGCAGCTTCGACAGTAACTATGGCTACACCTTC
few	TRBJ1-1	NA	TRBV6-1	CASITGMNTEAFF	TGTGCCAGCATAACAGGGATGAACACTGAAGCTTTCTTT
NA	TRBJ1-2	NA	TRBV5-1	CASSLEGGYGYTF	TGCGCCAGCAGCTTGGAGGGAGGATATGGCTACACCTTC
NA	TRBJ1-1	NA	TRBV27	CASSPVQGTTEAFF	TGTGCCAGCAGTCCTGTACAGGGTACCACTGAAGCTTTCTTT
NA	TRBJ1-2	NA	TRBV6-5	CASSYRGLWGYTF	TGTGCCAGCAGTTACCGCGGCTTATGGGGCTACACCTTC
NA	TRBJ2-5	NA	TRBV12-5	CASGLVRPEEETQYF	TGTGCTAGTGGTTTAGTGCGGCCGGAGGAGGAGACCCAGTACTTC
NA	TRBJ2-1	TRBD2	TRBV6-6	CASSYPSGYNEQFF	TGTGCCAGCAGTTACCCTAGCGGCTACAATGAGCAGTTCTTC
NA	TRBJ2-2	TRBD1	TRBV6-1	CAGRLGTGVTGELFF	TGTGCCGGACGTCTCGGGACAGGGGTCACCGGGGAGCTGTTTTTT
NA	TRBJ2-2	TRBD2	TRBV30	CAGRGTGELFF	TGTGCGGGGAGGGGCACCGGGGAGCTGTTTTTT
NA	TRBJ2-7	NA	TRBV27	CASSRARTGSTYEQYF	TGTGCCAGCAGCCGAGCCCGTACAGGATCCACCTACGAGCAGTACTTC
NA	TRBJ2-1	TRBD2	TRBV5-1	CASSWTSGNNEQFF	TGCGCCAGCAGCTGGACTAGCGGGAACAATGAGCAGTTCTTC
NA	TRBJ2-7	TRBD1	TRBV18	CASSPPSGGVYYEQYF	TGTGCCAGCTCACCGCCGTCAGGGGGCGTTTACTACGAGCAGTACTTC
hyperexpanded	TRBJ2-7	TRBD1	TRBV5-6	CASRGQGASEQYF	TGTGCCAGCAGAGGACAGGGGGCAAGCGAGCAGTACTTC
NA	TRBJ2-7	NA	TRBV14	CASSQMRDEVYF	TGTGCCAGCAGCCAGATGCGGGACGAGGTTTACTTC